The 32 T cell receptor beta chains reported below all come from one sample, sequenced in a study of cytomegalovirus exposure and HLA in healthy donors. 60 Vbeta and 13 Jbeta primers were used in PCR. Assay: immunoSEQ multiplex PCR; the TCRdb copy retains only in-frame clones and omits some. The profile shows approximately 160,000 clones, more than 75% of them singletons. The sample taken for sequencing was PBMCs. The receptors were gathered from a girl aged 10 to 17 in good health and CMV-seropositive.

The chain has TRBV5-1 and TRBJ2-7; D ambiguous. CDR3 length: 13 residues. Looked up from germline, CDR1 is SGHRS and CDR2 is YFSETQ. V gave up 0 bases and J gave up 2 bases, with 6 bases separating them. Here the CDR3 reads CASSLGGPYEQYF. DNA of the CDR3: TGCGCCAGCAGCTTGGGAGGTCCCTACGAGCAGTACTTC.

The chain carries TRBV2 and TRBJ1-1; 8 bases fit TRBD1. Looked up from germline, CDR1 is SNHLY and CDR2 is FYNNEI. The trim removed 6 bases at V and 4 bases at J, leaving 7 bases unmatched. The CDR3 sequence is 14 residues long. The CDR3 coding sequence is TGTGCCAGCAGCTATACCGACAGGGGCACTGAAGCTTTCTTT. Its translation: CASSYTDRGTEAFF.

The CDR3, as DNA: TGCGCCAGCAGTATAGGGGGCTGGTTAGAGACCCAGTACTTC. Encoded protein: CASSIGGWLETQYF. The chain uses TRBV5-1 and TRBJ2-5, with TRBD1 matching 7 bases. The CDR3 has 14 residues. Per germline, CDR1 SGHRS and CDR2 YFSETQ. J lost 4 bases, V lost 5 bases, and 8 bases had no gene match.

The V gene is TRBV12-2, the J gene TRBJ2-5; the D segment call TRBD1 is taken from the table without a DNA check. TRBV12-2 is shown as a pseudogene. The CDR3 loop spans 16 amino acids. CDR3 amino acids: CASRLAWDRSQETQYF. As DNA, the CDR3 is TGTGCAAGTCGCTTAGCGTGGGACAGGTCACAAGAGACCCAGTACTTC.

The gene calls are TRBV9 and TRBJ2-7; possible D gene TRBD1, 5 bases. V lost 3 bases, J lost 3 bases, and 10 bases lay in between. This CDR3 region has 13 residues. The germline gives CDR1 SGDLS, CDR2 YYNGEE. CDR3 DNA: TGTGCCAGCAGCGCCGACAGAGACTACGAGCAGTACTTC. Its translation: CASSADRDYEQYF.

V and J are TRBV10-3 and TRBJ1-1; D not certain. The germline V gene encodes CDR1 ENHRY and CDR2 SYGVKD. Trimming shortened V by 11 bases and J by 1 base, and 14 bases separated the two germline ends. CDR3 length: 13 amino acids. The CDR3 DNA follows: TGTGCCGTTTCTCCGACGGGGAACACTGAAGCTTTCTTT. Protein product: CAVSPTGNTEAFF.

CDR3 coding DNA: TGCGCCAGCAGCCTGGATGGGCGGAGGACCACCGGGGAGCTGTTTTTT. It is translated as CASSLDGRRTTGELFF. This sequence joins TRBV5-1 and TRBJ2-2; possibly TRBD2 for D (5 bases). CDR1 and CDR2 from the germline V gene are SGHRS and YFSETQ. The CDR3 spans 16 residues. The V gene lost 4 bases and the J gene lost 4 bases, with 17 bases spanning the gap.

This chain links TRBV10-3 with TRBJ2-1; D gene ambiguous. The CDR3 contains 13 residues. Trimming left V 0 bases short and J 5 bases short, with 5 bases between. Germline lookup yields CDR1 ENHRY and CDR2 SYGVKD. The CDR3 DNA sequence: TGTGCCATCAGTGAGTCAGGAGACAATGAGCAGTTCTTC. It is translated as CAISESGDNEQFF.

The chain uses TRBV7-9 and TRBJ1-5; D is uncertain. The CDR3 length is 17 residues. Germline CDR1 and CDR2: SEHNR and FQNEAQ (reference sequence). Trimming took off 1 base at V and 2 bases at J, with 15 bases between the two ends. In nucleotides, the CDR3 is TGTGCCAGCAGCTTAGGCCGAGGGAAGTATGGCAATCAGCCCCAGCATTTT. Translation: CASSLGRGKYGNQPQHF.

The chain uses TRBV10-3 and TRBJ2-7; TRBD1 aligns across 8 bases. V shed 5 bases and J 3 bases; nucleotides not matched to a gene: 3. This CDR3 region has 13 residues. Germline CDR1 reads ENHRY; CDR2 reads SYGVKD. CDR3 in DNA: TGTGCCATCAGTTCGGACAGGGTCTACGAGCAGTACTTC. This encodes CAISSDRVYEQYF.

This chain connects TRBV5-6 to TRBJ2-3; D gene ambiguous. The CDR3 sequence is 12 residues long. Trimming left V 4 bases short and J 0 bases short, with 3 bases between. Per the germline V gene, CDR1 is SGHDT and CDR2 is YYEEEE. Here the CDR3 DNA reads TGTGCCAGCAGCCTGAGCACAGATACGCAGTATTTT. Its translation is CASSLSTDTQYF.

In this sample, this clone turned up a few times. The chain links TRBV6-1 to TRBJ2-7; D possibly corresponds to TRBD1 (6 bases). The CDR3 consists of 13 residues. Germline V gives CDR1 MNHNS, CDR2 SASEGT. The V end lost 2 bases, the J end lost 2 bases, and 7 bases lay between the germline ends. CDR3 sequence: CASSEYRAYEQYF. Written as DNA, the CDR3 is TGTGCCAGCAGTGAATACAGGGCCTACGAGCAGTACTTC.

V gene TRBV12-5 combines with J gene TRBJ2-1; 8 positions agree with TRBD2. The CDR3 has 16 residues. V shed 2 bases, J shed 6 bases, and the junction held 9 bases outside the gene matches. CDR1 and CDR2 (germline): LGHNT, FRNRAP. CDR3 residues: CASGLTRGGAANEQFF. The DNA of the CDR3 is TGTGCTAGTGGTTTGACACGGGGGGGGGCTGCCAATGAGCAGTTCTTC.

The rearrangement joins TRBV7-2 to TRBJ2-7; TRBD2 agrees at 7 bases. The CDR3 extends over 16 amino acids. Germline V gene lookup returns CDR1 SGHTA and CDR2 FQGNSA. V trimming: 5 bases; J trimming: 7 bases; junction bases outside the gene matches: 17. The CDR3 spells CASSRAAGRAVGEQYF. The CDR3 nucleotides read TGTGCCAGCAGCCGGGCGGCTGGGAGGGCAGTAGGAGAGCAGTACTTC. Variable domain in full (rest from reference TRBV7-2 and TRBJ2-7): GAGVSQSPSNKVTEKGKDVELRCDPISGHTALYWYRQSLGQGLEFLIYFQGNSAPDKSGLPSDRFSAERTGGSVSTLTIQRTQQEDSAVYLCASSRAAGRAVGEQYFGPGTRLTVT.

This chain connects TRBV10-3 to TRBJ2-7; TRBD2 matches at 8 bases. Germline values: CDR1 ENHRY, CDR2 SYGVKD. CDR3 length: 13 amino acids. The trim removed 6 bases at V and 7 bases at J, leaving 8 bases unmatched. The CDR3 spells CAIRGGLVIEQYF. CDR3 nucleotide sequence: TGTGCCATCAGGGGGGGACTAGTAATAGAGCAGTACTTC.

The gene calls are TRBV23-1 and TRBJ2-7; D is unclear. TRBV23-1 is an open reading frame, and its role is uncertain. The CDR3 loop spans 13 amino acids. Trimming stripped 4 bases from V and 2 bases from J, with 9 bases between. CDR3 nucleotide sequence: TGCGCCAGCAGTCGGGCCTGTGCCTACGAGCAGTACTTC. It codes for CASSRACAYEQYF.

V usage is TRBV6-1 and J usage is TRBJ2-7; a possible D gene is TRBD1 (5 bases). The CDR3 runs to 14 residues. Germline values: CDR1 MNHNS, CDR2 SASEGT. Trimming removed 3 bases at V and 3 bases at J, with 12 bases between. The CDR3 sequence is CASSDLSQVYEQYF. CDR3 DNA: TGTGCCAGCAGTGACCTTTCACAGGTCTACGAGCAGTACTTC.

The chain links TRBV7-3 to TRBJ2-3, with 7 bases identical to TRBD1. Unmatched junction bases numbered 8, after V lost 4 bases and J lost 4 bases. Germline V gene data show CDR1 as SGHTA and CDR2 as FQGTGA. This CDR3 has 15 residues. The CDR3 reads CASSSLGTVADTQYF. DNA of the CDR3: TGTGCCAGCAGCTCCCTCGGGACAGTCGCAGATACGCAGTATTTT.

A single count supports this clone. The chain links TRBV11-3 to TRBJ2-3; TRBD1 aligns across 7 bases. Germline CDR1 SGHNT, CDR2 YENEEA. CDR3 length equals 12 residues. The V gene end was trimmed by 5 bases and the J gene end by 11 bases; junction bases not matched to a gene: 7. CDR3 DNA: TGTGCCAGCAGCGCAGACAGGGTTATGCAGTATTTT. This encodes CASSADRVMQYF. The whole variable domain, remainder taken from reference TRBV11-3 and TRBJ2-3, is EAGVVQSPRYKIIEKKQPVAFWCNPISGHNTLYWYLQNLGQGPELLIRYENEEAVDDSQLPKDRFSAERLKGVDSTLKIQPAELGDSAVYLCASSADRVMQYFGPGTRLTVL.

V usage is TRBV25-1 and J usage is TRBJ2-1, with D perhaps TRBD2 (6 bases). The CDR3 is made up of 13 amino acids. Germline V lookup: CDR1 MGHDK, CDR2 SYGVNS. Trimming cost V 2 bases and J 8 bases, with 10 bases left between them. The chain's CDR3 is CASSEASVDEQFF. The CDR3 DNA is TGTGCCAGCAGTGAAGCTAGCGTTGATGAGCAGTTCTTC.

This clone has a single count. This chain uses TRBV11-2 with TRBJ2-2, with a possible D match to TRBD2 (5 bases). Looked up from germline, CDR1 is SGHAT and CDR2 is FQNNGV. Trimming shortened V by 1 base and J by 2 bases, and 11 bases separated the two germline ends. CDR3 length: 16 amino acids. The CDR3 loop reads CASSLVVGSNTGELFF. Written as DNA, the CDR3 is TGTGCCAGCAGCTTAGTTGTAGGGAGCAACACCGGGGAGCTGTTTTTT. Complete variable domain (other parts from reference TRBV11-2 and TRBJ2-2): EAGVAQSPRYKIIEKRQSVAFWCNPISGHATLYWYQQILGQGPKLLIQFQNNGVVDDSQLPKDRFSAERLKGVDSTLKIQPAKLEDSAVYLCASSLVVGSNTGELFFGEGSRLTVL.

The rearrangement joins TRBV19 to TRBJ1-1; D is undetermined. Germline CDR1 LNHDA, CDR2 SQIVND (reference sequence). With 0 bases removed from V and 4 bases from J, the gap between germline ends came to 12 bases. The CDR3 is 15 residues long. CDR3 nucleotide sequence: TGTGCCAGTAGTATAGATCTGGAGGGAGGCACTGAAGCTTTCTTT. Amino acid sequence: CASSIDLEGGTEAFF.

Details on this clone: Other DNA sequences in this specimen translate into the identical CDR3. The chain's CDR3 is CASSQDGGGGYEQYF. The CDR3 DNA sequence: TGCGCCAGCAGCCAAGATGGGGGAGGGGGCTACGAGCAGTACTTC. The chain links TRBV4-1 to TRBJ2-7; a weak D match, TRBD2 (7 bases). CDR1 and CDR2 (germline): MGHRA, YSYEKL. The V end was cut by 0 bases, the J end by 3 bases, with 12 bases between. CDR3 length: 15 residues.

As for this clone: A read error may account for a junction end that differs from germline. This chain connects TRBV7-7 to TRBJ2-3, with D maybe TRBD2 (6 bases). The CDR3 loop spans 13 amino acids. Looked up from germline, CDR1 is SSHAT and CDR2 is FNYEAQ (reference sequence). The DNA of the CDR3 is TGTGCTAGCAGCCGCCGACTAGCAGATACGCAGTATTTT. Amino acids: CASSRRLADTQYF.

This clone was observed a handful of times. The chain has TRBV28 and TRBJ2-3, with 9 bases fitting TRBD1. The CDR3 has 15 amino acids. Trimming cost V 5 bases and J 5 bases; bases outside gene matches: 8. CDR1 is MDHEN and CDR2 is SYDVKM in the germline V gene. In DNA form, the CDR3 reads TGTGCCAGCAGTCCTCGACAGGGGGAGGTAGATACGCAGTATTTT. It translates to CASSPRQGEVDTQYF.

This chain links TRBV2 with TRBJ2-7, with 13 bases matching TRBD2. The CDR3 consists of 15 residues. V was pared by 8 bases and J by 3 bases, with 7 bases of the junction left unmatched. Germline V lookup: CDR1 SNHLY, CDR2 FYNNEI. The CDR3, as DNA: TGTGCCAGCTTTGGACTAGCGGGAGTCAACTACGAGCAGTACTTC. It encodes CASFGLAGVNYEQYF. The variable domain in full, with the rest retrieved from reference TRBV2 and TRBJ2-7, is EPEVTQTPSHQVTQMGQEVILRCVPISNHLYFYWYRQILGQKVEFLVSFYNNEISEKSEIFDDQFSVERPDGSNFTLKIRSTKLEDSAMYFCASFGLAGVNYEQYFGPGTRLTVT.

The V gene is TRBV7-2, the J gene TRBJ2-3, with a weak D call TRBD1 (6 bases). Germline lookup yields CDR1 SGHTA and CDR2 FQGNSA. Trimming cost V 2 bases and J 5 bases, with 11 bases left between them. The CDR3 contains 14 residues. The CDR3 spells CASSLRQGIDTQYF. The CDR3, as DNA: TGTGCCAGCAGCTTACGTCAGGGGATAGATACGCAGTATTTT.

The chain combines TRBV7-2 with TRBJ2-5; D remains ambiguous. The J call may be mistaken, given a closer DNA end match to TRBJ2-7. CDR1 and CDR2 from the germline V gene are SGHTA and FQGNSA. The CDR3 is 13 residues long. The CDR3 sequence is CASSLGNYYEQYF. In DNA, the CDR3 is TGTGCCAGCAGCTTAGGAAACTACTACGAGCAGTACTTC.

The chain couples TRBV5-4 to TRBJ1-3, with 7 bases fitting TRBD1. CDR3 length equals 14 residues. Germline loops: CDR1 SGHNT, CDR2 YYREEE (reference sequence). The J segment lost 8 bases and the V segment lost 0 bases, leaving 5 bases of the junction unmatched. Written as DNA, the CDR3 is TGTGCCAGCAGCTTGGGACAGGGAGTAGACACCATATATTTT. It yields the protein CASSLGQGVDTIYF.

This clone was counted once. Additional DNA sequences in this sample encode the identical CDR3. This rearrangement joins TRBV19 to TRBJ2-1, with a weak D call TRBD2 (6 bases). Germline CDR1 reads LNHDA; CDR2 reads SQIVND (reference sequence). The CDR3 is 15 residues long. V lost 0 bases, J lost 0 bases, and 6 bases lay in between. The DNA of the CDR3 is TGTGCCAGTAGTATAGACGGGAGCTCCTACAATGAGCAGTTCTTC. Translating it yields CASSIDGSSYNEQFF.

V gene TRBV9 combines with J gene TRBJ2-2; 8 bases are shared with TRBD1. The germline V gene has CDR1 SGDLS and CDR2 YYNGEE. The CDR3 contains 14 residues. Trimming at V came to 3 bases and at J to 7 bases, leaving 5 bases not matched to a gene. CDR3 coding DNA: TGTGCCAGCAGCGGCGACAGGGGTGGCGGGGAGCTGTTTTTT. Translating gives CASSGDRGGGELFF.

The V and J genes are TRBV6-1 and TRBJ1-4, with a weak D call TRBD1 (5 bases). CDR1 and CDR2 from the germline V gene are MNHNS and SASEGT. The V end lost 6 bases, the J end lost 5 bases, and 10 bases lay between the germline ends. The CDR3 extends over 13 amino acids. This CDR3 is CASRRGANEKLFF. The CDR3 DNA is TGTGCCAGCAGAAGGGGCGCGAATGAAAAACTGTTTTTT.